The 31 T cell receptor beta chains given below trace back to one sample, sequenced in a study of blood T cell repertoires in COVID-19. This table comes from immunoSEQ multiplex PCR, and its TCRdb copy is limited to in-frame clones, with some not included. This table holds roughly 110,000 clones, 65% to 80% found once. The sequencing input was peripheral blood. The source of these receptors is a man in his 70s with acute or convalescent COVID-19.

This clone has just one count. This chain connects TRBV19 to TRBJ2-1, with a weak D call TRBD1 (5 bases). There are 15 residues in the CDR3. Germline V CDR1 and CDR2: LNHDA, SQIVND (reference sequence). V lost 3 bases and J 7 bases, leaving 16 bases between the germline ends. The CDR3 sequence: CASSIPGSIKNEQFF. The CDR3 DNA sequence: TGTGCCAGTAGTATCCCAGGGTCTATTAAGAATGAGCAGTTCTTC.

The gene calls are TRBV10-3 and TRBJ1-3; tentative D call: TRBD1 (6 bases). V dropped 3 bases and J dropped 0 bases, with 15 bases sitting between them. In germline, CDR1 is ENHRY, CDR2 SYGVKD. The CDR3 sequence is 17 residues long. CDR3 nucleotide sequence: TGTGCCATCAGTGAATACCCGACAGGCGACTCTGGAAACACCATATATTTT. Translated, it gives CAISEYPTGDSGNTIYF.

This chain's CDR3 is CASSSSQPGGYGYTF. Written as DNA, the CDR3 is TGCGCCAGCAGCTCCTCCCAACCCGGGGGGTATGGCTACACCTTC. This rearrangement joins TRBV5-1 to TRBJ1-2; perhaps TRBD1 as D (5 bases). V was trimmed by 3 bases and J by 5 bases, leaving 17 bases between them. The CDR3 is 15 amino acids. The germline gives CDR1 SGHRS, CDR2 YFSETQ.

V is TRBV30 and J is TRBJ1-5; D is perhaps TRBD1 (5 bases). The germline CDR1 and CDR2 sequences are GTSNPN and SVGIG (reference sequence). This CDR3 is built from 15 residues. Between the trimmed V and J ends, which lost 3 bases and 4 bases, there was a span of 16 bases. CDR3 sequence: CAWRETGTGNQPQHF. DNA of the CDR3: TGTGCCTGGAGGGAGACCGGGACTGGGAATCAGCCCCAGCATTTT.

The J gene is TRBJ1-2, the V gene TRBV6-5; maybe TRBD1 (5 bases). The V gene lost 2 bases and the J gene lost 7 bases, with 11 bases spanning the gap. Germline V lookup: CDR1 MNHEY, CDR2 SVGAGI. The CDR3 runs to 13 residues. As DNA, the CDR3 is TGTGCCAGCAGTTACGAGGCAGGGCCTGGCTACACCTTC. As protein: CASSYEAGPGYTF.

The V call is TRBV11-2, the J call TRBJ2-3; 13 nucleotides line up with TRBD2. V lost 3 bases and J lost 2; bases outside the gene matches: 8. The CDR3 is made up of 18 amino acids. Germline lookup yields CDR1 SGHAT and CDR2 FQNNGV. Here the CDR3 DNA reads TGTGCCAGCAGCTTTTCCGGGACTAGCGGGGCGTTCACAGATACGCAGTATTTT. Translated: CASSFSGTSGAFTDTQYF.

The chain recombines TRBV29-1 with TRBJ1-5; D may be TRBD1 (5 bases). The V and J ends lost 6 bases and 7 bases respectively, with 19 bases between them. This CDR3 region has 14 residues. CDR1 is SQVTM, CDR2 ANQGSEA, per germline. The CDR3 bases are TGCAGCGTCTCTGACGGGGGGAAATGGCAGCCCCAGCATTTT. Its translation is CSVSDGGKWQPQHF.

The genes are TRBV5-5 and TRBJ1-4; D is undetermined. This CDR3 contains 14 residues. The germline gives CDR1 SGHKS, CDR2 YYEKEE (reference sequence). Trimming took off 10 bases at V and 2 bases at J, with 15 bases between the two ends. Here the CDR3 DNA reads TGTGCCTCCCGGCACAGCGGGACTAATGAAAAACTGTTTTTT. The encoded protein is CASRHSGTNEKLFF.

The chain combines TRBV7-9 with TRBJ1-1; 8 nucleotides line up with TRBD1. This CDR3 region has 13 residues. Trimming removed 5 bases from V and 3 bases from J; junction bases left unmatched: 2. CDR1 and CDR2 from the germline V gene are SEHNR and FQNEAQ (reference sequence). CDR3 nucleotides: TGTGCCAGCAGCACGACAGGGGACACTGAAGCTTTCTTT. Protein product: CASSTTGDTEAFF.

V usage is TRBV19 and J usage is TRBJ2-5; 11 bases are a match to TRBD1. V trimming: 4 bases; J trimming: 7 bases; junction bases outside the gene matches: 8. Germline CDR1 reads LNHDA; CDR2 reads SQIVND (reference sequence). This CDR3 contains 15 residues. In nucleotides, the CDR3 is TGTGCCAGTAGTAGACTTCCGGGACAGGGGGGGACCCAGTACTTC. It encodes CASSRLPGQGGTQYF.

The rearrangement uses TRBV19 and TRBJ1-2; TRBD1 is a possible D gene (6 bases). Looked up from germline, CDR1 is LNHDA and CDR2 is SQIVND (reference sequence). The CDR3 sequence is 14 residues long. V was shortened by 7 bases and J by 4 bases, with 16 bases between the two germline ends. Here the CDR3 DNA reads TGTGCCAGTATAGCCTCGGCAGGGGCCTATGGCTACACCTTC. It is translated as CASIASAGAYGYTF.

The chain links TRBV5-1 to TRBJ2-5, with D perhaps TRBD2 (5 bases). The CDR3 length is 16 residues. V shed 4 bases and J shed 5 bases, with 21 bases lying between them. Germline V gene lookup returns CDR1 SGHRS and CDR2 YFSETQ. The CDR3 DNA reads TGCGCCAGCAGCCAATCCCCGGGATTAGAACGGGAGACCCAGTACTTC. Translating it yields CASSQSPGLERETQYF.

The rearrangement uses TRBV27 and TRBJ1-1, with D unclear. The CDR3 totals 15 residues. V gave up 1 base and J gave up 6 bases, with 15 bases separating them. Germline CDR1 and CDR2: MNHEY and SMNVEV (reference sequence). The chain's CDR3 is CASSLYPGEAAEAFF. CDR3 nucleotides: TGTGCCAGCAGTTTATACCCCGGGGAGGCTGCTGAAGCTTTCTTT.

V gene TRBV19 combines with J gene TRBJ2-1; 10 bases are a match to TRBD2. Germline V gene data show CDR1 as LNHDA and CDR2 as SQIVND (reference sequence). This CDR3 has 17 amino acids. V trimming: 4 bases; J trimming: 0 bases; junction bases outside the gene matches: 6. CDR3: CASSKSGGGVSYNEQFF. In DNA form, the CDR3 reads TGTGCCAGTAGTAAAAGCGGGGGGGGAGTCTCCTACAATGAGCAGTTCTTC.

The V gene is TRBV19, the J gene TRBJ1-1; D gene ambiguous. This CDR3 contains 14 residues. Germline-derived CDR1 and CDR2 are LNHDA and SQIVND (reference sequence). The V end lost 1 base, the J end lost 7 bases, and 13 bases lay between the germline ends. This chain's CDR3 is CASSIAVGGGEAFF. The CDR3 DNA is TGTGCCAGTAGTATAGCGGTTGGCGGAGGTGAAGCTTTCTTT. The full variable domain, in which reference TRBV19 and TRBJ1-1 provide the parts outside the CDR3, is DGGITQSPKYLFRKEGQNVTLSCEQNLNHDAMYWYRQDPGQGLRLIYYSQIVNDFQKGDIAEGYSVSREKKESFPLTVTSAQKNPTAFYLCASSIAVGGGEAFFGQGTRLTVV.

This chain uses TRBV3-1 (or the pseudogene TRBV3-2) with TRBJ2-5; 8 bases align to TRBD2. With V trimmed by 1 base and J by 5 bases, 6 bases remained unmatched. CDR1 and CDR2 (germline): LGHDT, YNNKEL (reference sequence). This CDR3 comprises 15 residues. DNA of the CDR3: TGTGCCAGCAGCCAAGCGGGGGGGCTTTTGGAGACCCAGTACTTC. This translates into CASSQAGGLLETQYF.

The chain has TRBV6-6 and TRBJ1-4; 9 bases align to TRBD1. V was clipped by 5 bases and J by 7 bases; unmatched bases: 17. The CDR3 covers 18 residues. CDR1 and CDR2 (germline): MNHNY, SVGAGI (reference sequence). Here the CDR3 reads CASSRTRTGAATGEKLFF. In DNA, the CDR3 is TGTGCCAGCAGTCGGACTCGGACAGGGGCCGCCACTGGTGAAAAACTGTTTTTT.

The gene calls are TRBV2 and TRBJ1-5; D is perhaps TRBD1 (5 bases). Germline V gene lookup returns CDR1 SNHLY and CDR2 FYNNEI. This CDR3 region has 14 residues. Trimming removed 6 bases at V and 4 bases at J, with 13 bases between. CDR3 loop: CASRWGGANQPQHF. The CDR3 DNA is TGTGCCAGCAGATGGGGGGGAGCAAATCAGCCCCAGCATTTT.

The CDR3 nucleotides read TGCGCCAGCGGATGGACTAGCGGGGGAAACTACAATGAGCAGTTCTTC. This gives the protein CASGWTSGGNYNEQFF. The chain combines TRBV5-1 with TRBJ2-1; TRBD2 matches 13 bases. Germline CDR1 and CDR2: SGHRS and YFSETQ. The CDR3 is 16 residues long. Trimming removed 7 bases from V and 3 bases from J; junction bases left unmatched: 7.

V is TRBV29-1 and J is TRBJ2-1; D is uncertain. With 7 bases removed from V and 0 bases from J, the gap between germline ends came to 7 bases. The CDR3 sequence is 12 residues long. Germline CDR1 SQVTM, CDR2 ANQGSEA. CDR3: CSGMSSYNEQFF. CDR3 nucleotide sequence: TGCAGCGGTATGAGCTCCTACAATGAGCAGTTCTTC.

The chain carries TRBV11-2 and TRBJ2-2; 8 nucleotides align to TRBD2. The CDR3 covers 14 residues. Germline V gene sequence: CDR1 SGHAT, CDR2 FQNNGV. Unmatched junction bases numbered 3, after V lost 3 bases and J lost 6 bases. CDR3 DNA sequence: TGTGCCAGCAGCTTGTTGCGGGGGGCCGGGGAGCTGTTTTTT. Its protein is CASSLLRGAGELFF.

This chain connects TRBV5-1 to TRBJ1-1, with D maybe TRBD1 (5 bases). CDR1 is SGHRS and CDR2 is YFSETQ in the germline V gene. The CDR3 runs to 18 residues. The germline V and J ends were trimmed by 4 bases and 4 bases, with 26 bases remaining between them. CDR3 nucleotide sequence: TGCGCCAGCAGCGCAAACAGCGGGGACCCCGCCATGGGCACTGAAGCTTTCTTT. Amino acids: CASSANSGDPAMGTEAFF.

The rearrangement uses TRBV12-3 or TRBV12-4 and TRBJ1-1; 7 positions agree with TRBD1. The CDR3 has 11 amino acids. Germline trimming cut 6 bases from V and 8 bases from J; bases unmatched to any gene: 3. The CDR3 spells CASSRQGEAFF. DNA for the CDR3: TGTGCCAGCAGCCGACAGGGAGAAGCTTTCTTT.

This chain links TRBV7-3 with TRBJ2-1; weak D call: TRBD2 (6 bases). CDR3 size: 16 residues. Germline CDR1 SGHTA, CDR2 FQGTGA. Between the trimmed V and J ends, which lost 5 bases and 4 bases, there was a span of 18 bases. This CDR3 is CASSPEGVGSYNEQFF. The CDR3 DNA is TGTGCCAGCAGCCCGGAGGGTGTTGGATCTTACAATGAGCAGTTCTTC. Together with reference TRBV7-3 and TRBJ2-1, the CDR3 gives the full variable domain: GAGVSQTPSNKVTEKGKYVELRCDPISGHTALYWYRQSLGQGPEFLIYFQGTGAADDSGLPNDRFFAVRPEGSVSTLKIQRTERGDSAVYLCASSPEGVGSYNEQFFGPGTRLTVL.

V gene TRBV29-1 combines with J gene TRBJ1-1; D is possibly TRBD1 (5 bases). The V gene lost 6 bases and the J gene lost 5 bases, with 22 bases spanning the gap. Germline V gene lookup returns CDR1 SQVTM and CDR2 ANQGSEA. The length of the CDR3 is 15 residues. The DNA of the CDR3 is TGCAGCGTCAGAGGTGCAGGCCCCCGGGGGACTGAAGCTTTCTTT. Translating it yields CSVRGAGPRGTEAFF. The full variable domain, rest sourced from reference TRBV29-1 and TRBJ1-1, is SAVISQKPSRDICQRGTSLTIQCQVDSQVTMMFWYRQQPGQSLTLIATANQGSEATYESGFVIDKFPISRPNLTFSTLTVSNMSPEDSSIYLCSVRGAGPRGTEAFFGQGTRLTVV.

This clone was picked up one time. CDR3 region: CASSYGNTGELFF. The CDR3 DNA reads as TGTGCCAGCAGTTACGGGAACACCGGGGAGCTGTTTTTT. V and J are TRBV27 and TRBJ2-2, with D uncertain. The CDR3 is 13 residues long. With 4 bases removed from V and 1 base from J, the gap between germline ends came to 4 bases. Looked up from germline, CDR1 is MNHEY and CDR2 is SMNVEV (reference sequence).

This clone has a single count. This rearrangement joins TRBV6-1 to TRBJ1-2; TRBD1 aligns across 9 bases. V dropped 2 bases and J dropped 7; count of bases not matched to a gene: 8. Germline CDR1 MNHNS, CDR2 SASEGT. The CDR3 is 15 residues long. The CDR3 DNA follows: TGTGCCAGCAGTGAATTGGACAGGGGAACCTCTGGCTACACCTTC. Translating it yields CASSELDRGTSGYTF.

For the CDR3, the DNA is TGTGCTAGTGGCGCCGCAGGGGCCTACGAGCAGTACTTC. It yields the protein CASGAAGAYEQYF. The chain is built from TRBV12-5 and TRBJ2-7; D is perhaps TRBD1 (6 bases). V lost 6 bases to trimming and J lost 2 bases, with 11 bases between them. The CDR3 runs to 13 residues. In germline, CDR1 is LGHNT, CDR2 FRNRAP.

J is TRBJ1-2 and V is TRBV19; TRBD1 matches at 9 bases. The germline V gene has CDR1 LNHDA and CDR2 SQIVND (reference sequence). V lost 4 bases and J lost 5; bases outside the gene matches: 5. The CDR3 spans 14 residues. The CDR3 protein is CASSSSGTGYGYTF. CDR3 sequence (DNA): TGTGCCAGTAGTAGTTCCGGGACAGGGTATGGCTACACCTTC. Using reference TRBV19 and TRBJ1-2 for the parts outside the CDR3, the full variable domain is DGGITQSPKYLFRKEGQNVTLSCEQNLNHDAMYWYRQDPGQGLRLIYYSQIVNDFQKGDIAEGYSVSREKKESFPLTVTSAQKNPTAFYLCASSSSGTGYGYTFGSGTRLTVV.

The V call is TRBV27, the J call TRBJ1-1; 9 nucleotides line up with TRBD1. This CDR3 is 17 amino acids long. In germline, CDR1 is MNHEY, CDR2 SMNVEV (reference sequence). The J segment lost 0 bases and the V segment lost 6 bases, leaving 11 bases of the junction unmatched. Here the CDR3 DNA reads TGTGCCAGCAGCCCGGACAGGGGTGCCCTCATGAACACTGAAGCTTTCTTT. Protein product: CASSPDRGALMNTEAFF.

This sequence joins TRBV5-1 and TRBJ2-7; TRBD1 is a possible D gene (6 bases). The V end was cut by 5 bases, the J end by 0 bases, with 18 bases between. CDR1 SGHRS and CDR2 YFSETQ come from the germline V gene. CDR3 length equals 16 residues. The CDR3 DNA follows: TGCGCCAGCAGAGCTGGGGGCAACGATATCTCCTACGAGCAGTACTTC. This encodes CASRAGGNDISYEQYF.